The 21 T cell receptor beta chains listed next were all sequenced from one sample in a study of cytomegalovirus exposure and HLA in healthy donors. PCR was performed using 60 Vbeta and 13 Jbeta primers. Profiled with immunoSEQ multiplex PCR; TCRdb holds only in-frame clones, not every one. Counted here are some 180,000 clones, approximately 80% occurring once; the ten biggest clones make up 1.3% to 1.5%. The sequenced sample was PBMCs. Receptors were obtained from a girl between 10 and 17 years old in good health and CMV-seropositive.

The chain couples TRBV5-1 to TRBJ2-3; 11 positions agree with TRBD2. This CDR3 spans 14 amino acids. V was clipped by 4 bases and J by 5 bases; unmatched bases: 3. The germline V gene encodes CDR1 SGHRS and CDR2 YFSETQ. CDR3 sequence reads: CASSGGTSGDTQYF. Here the CDR3 DNA reads TGCGCCAGCAGCGGGGGGACTAGCGGAGATACGCAGTATTTT.

The rearrangement uses TRBV6-6 and TRBJ1-3, with a possible D match to TRBD1 (6 bases). The CDR3 is made up of 15 amino acids. CDR1 and CDR2 from the germline V gene are MNHNY and SVGAGI (reference sequence). The germline V and J ends were trimmed by 1 base and 0 bases, with 7 bases remaining between them. In DNA, the CDR3 is TGTGCCAGCAGTTACTACAGGGACTCTGGAAACACCATATATTTT. Translation: CASSYYRDSGNTIYF.

This clone occurred a few times. The V call is TRBV2, the J call TRBJ1-1; D unclear. The CDR3 has 14 amino acids. Trimming cost V 7 bases and J 1 base, with 13 bases left between them. From germline, CDR1 is SNHLY and CDR2 FYNNEI. CDR3 DNA sequence: TGTGCCAGCACCCCTTGGGCAGGGAACACTGAAGCTTTCTTT. It encodes CASTPWAGNTEAFF.

This sequence joins TRBV14 and TRBJ2-7, with TRBD2 identical over 7 bases. Trimming at V came to 3 bases and at J to 0 bases, leaving 8 bases not matched to a gene. Germline V gene data show CDR1 as SGHDN and CDR2 as FVKESK. This CDR3 has 16 residues. Here the CDR3 reads CASSQGGYGSSYEQYF. The CDR3 nucleotides read TGTGCCAGCAGCCAGGGGGGGTACGGGAGCTCCTACGAGCAGTACTTC.

This clone showed up just once. This chain links TRBV30 with TRBJ2-3, with TRBD2 as a possible D gene (6 bases). This CDR3 is built from 12 residues. Germline CDR1 and CDR2: GTSNPN and SVGIG (reference sequence). Between the trimmed V and J ends, which lost 3 bases and 6 bases, there was a span of 10 bases. The CDR3 sequence is CAWRDYTDTQYF. CDR3 in DNA: TGTGCCTGGAGGGACTACACGGATACGCAGTATTTT. Drawing the rest from reference TRBV30 and TRBJ2-3, the complete variable domain is SQTIHQWPATLVQPVGSPLSLECTVEGTSNPNLYWYRQAAGRGLQLLFYSVGIGQISSEVPQNLSASRPQDRQFILSSKKLLLSDSGFYLCAWRDYTDTQYFGPGTRLTVL.

This clone was detected once. The rearrangement links TRBV30 to TRBJ2-3; 8 bases are shared with TRBD2. CDR1 is GTSNPN, CDR2 SVGIG, per germline (reference sequence). This CDR3 has 15 residues. V lost 1 base to trimming and J lost 0 bases; unmatched junction nucleotides: 3. The CDR3: CAWSERGYSTDTQYF. The CDR3 bases are TGTGCCTGGAGTGAGCGGGGGTACAGCACAGATACGCAGTATTTT.

A single count supports this clone. The rearrangement joins TRBV2 to TRBJ2-1; 15 nucleotides line up with TRBD2. CDR3 length: 23 amino acids. The J segment lost 9 bases and the V segment lost 1 base, leaving 25 bases of the junction unmatched. Germline assignment: CDR1 SNHLY and CDR2 FYNNEI. The CDR3 DNA reads as TGTGCCAGCAGTGAAGACCTCCTTCGAATTGAAGCGGGACTAGCGGGAGGTACTATTGAGCAGTTCTTC. It encodes CASSEDLLRIEAGLAGGTIEQFF.

This clone was recorded a few times. The chain employs TRBV7-6 and TRBJ2-2; D gene uncertain. Deletions cut 8 bases from V and 4 bases from J, with 11 bases between. The length of the CDR3 is 13 residues. Germline loops: CDR1 SGHVS, CDR2 FNYEAQ. The CDR3 reads CASGEVGTGELFF. The CDR3 nucleotides read TGTGCCAGCGGAGAGGTTGGCACCGGGGAGCTGTTTTTT. The whole variable domain, remainder taken from reference TRBV7-6 and TRBJ2-2, is GAGVSQSPRYKVTKRGQDVALRCDPISGHVSLYWYRQALGQGPEFLTYFNYEAQQDKSGLPNDRFSAERPEGSISTLTIQRTEQRDSAMYRCASGEVGTGELFFGEGSRLTVL.

The rearrangement uses TRBV28 and TRBJ2-1, with 12 bases matching TRBD2. V lost 6 bases, J lost 8 bases, and 5 bases stayed unmatched. In germline, CDR1 is MDHEN, CDR2 SYDVKM. CDR3 length: 14 amino acids. This CDR3 is CASSLTSGSYEQFF. The CDR3 DNA reads as TGTGCCAGCAGCCTGACTAGCGGGAGTTATGAGCAGTTCTTC.

Only one count was recorded for this clone. The chain employs TRBV6-5 and TRBJ2-3, with 8 nucleotides matching TRBD2. The CDR3 totals 15 residues. Germline V lookup: CDR1 MNHEY, CDR2 SVGAGI. Trimming cost V 2 bases and J 5 bases; bases outside gene matches: 6. For the CDR3, the DNA is TGTGCCAGCAGTTACACGCCCAGCGGGGGAGATACGCAGTATTTT. Translating it yields CASSYTPSGGDTQYF.

The chain combines TRBV21-1 with TRBJ2-1; no DNA check was done on the table's D call, TRBD2. TRBV21-1 is a documented pseudogene. This CDR3 spans 16 amino acids. The CDR3 coding sequence is TGTGCCAGCAGCACTCGGCGGGAGTGGGTGGGGAATGAGCAGTTCTTC. As protein: CASSTRREWVGNEQFF.

The chain combines TRBV25-1 with TRBJ2-7, with 8 bases lining up with TRBD1. CDR3 size: 16 residues. CDR1 MGHDK and CDR2 SYGVNS come from the germline V gene. J lost 4 bases, V lost 4 bases, and 12 bases had no gene match. The CDR3 DNA is TGTGCCAGCAGTGGAACCGCCTGGACAGGGAGTTACGAGCAGTACTTC. Translating it yields CASSGTAWTGSYEQYF.

V and J are TRBV2 and TRBJ2-6; 11 nucleotides align to TRBD2. CDR3 length: 22 residues. Per germline, CDR1 SNHLY and CDR2 FYNNEI. V was clipped by 4 bases and J by 4 bases; unmatched bases: 21. CDR3 loop: CASSASYSGRAPSHQGANVLTF. The CDR3 DNA reads as TGTGCCAGCAGTGCGTCCTATAGCGGGAGGGCACCTAGTCATCAGGGGGCCAACGTCCTGACTTTC.

The chain combines TRBV6-4 with TRBJ2-1, with 11 bases fitting TRBD2. CDR1 is MRHNA, CDR2 SNTAGT, per germline. Unmatched junction bases numbered 8, after V lost 0 bases and J lost 7 bases. The CDR3 has 17 amino acids. The CDR3 nucleotides read TGTGCCAGCAGTGACTCGGGTAGCGGGAGGGCCAGGAATGAGCAGTTCTTC. This gives the protein CASSDSGSGRARNEQFF.

This rearrangement joins TRBV7-9 to TRBJ2-7, with TRBD1 matching 9 bases. The CDR3 contains 14 residues. Germline loops: CDR1 SEHNR, CDR2 FQNEAQ (reference sequence). The junction had 3 bases not matched to a gene; V was cut back by 2 bases and J by 4 bases. The CDR3 DNA is TGTGCCAGCAGCTTATTTGGGACAGGGTACGAGCAGTACTTC. Amino acid sequence: CASSLFGTGYEQYF. Supplemented by reference TRBV7-9 and TRBJ2-7, the full variable domain reads DTGVSQNPRHKITKRGQNVTFRCDPISEHNRLYWYRQTLGQGPEFLTYFQNEAQLEKSRLLSDRFSAERPKGSFSTLEIQRTEQGDSAMYLCASSLFGTGYEQYFGPGTRLTVT.

This clone came up once. This chain connects TRBV5-1 to TRBJ1-4, with 7 bases lining up with TRBD1. This CDR3 contains 14 residues. Germline-derived CDR1 and CDR2 are SGHRS and YFSETQ. V gave up 0 bases and J gave up 8 bases; unmatched junction bases: 4. The CDR3 region is CASSLGGGDEKLFF. The CDR3 bases are TGCGCCAGCAGCTTGGGAGGGGGCGACGAAAAACTGTTTTTT.

The genes are TRBV19 and TRBJ2-7, with TRBD1 matching over 7 bases. The junction had 5 bases not matched to a gene; V was cut back by 5 bases and J by 1 base. The germline CDR1 and CDR2 sequences are LNHDA and SQIVND (reference sequence). The CDR3 has 14 residues. The CDR3 loop reads CASSGDSLSYEQYF. CDR3 sequence (DNA): TGTGCCAGTAGTGGGGACAGCCTTTCCTACGAGCAGTACTTC.

The chain combines TRBV5-1 with TRBJ1-2, with D possibly matching TRBD1 (5 bases). V was shortened by 7 bases and J by 3 bases, with 13 bases between the two germline ends. Germline values: CDR1 SGHRS, CDR2 YFSETQ. The CDR3 consists of 13 residues. DNA for the CDR3: TGCGCCAGCGCCTACAGGCGAGACTATGGCTACACCTTC. Its translation: CASAYRRDYGYTF.

This chain joins TRBV6-1 and TRBJ2-7; TRBD2 matches at 10 bases. After removal of 5 bases from V and 5 bases from J, the junction contained 9 bases not matched to a gene. The CDR3 is 15 residues long. In germline, CDR1 is MNHNS, CDR2 SASEGT. The CDR3 nucleotides read TGTGCCAGCAGTACTACTTCTAGCGGGAGTGACGAGCAGTACTTC. Translated: CASSTTSSGSDEQYF.

V gene TRBV7-9 combines with J gene TRBJ2-5; D remains ambiguous. CDR1 and CDR2 (germline): SEHNR, FQNEAQ (reference sequence). Trimming shortened V by 1 base and J by 2 bases, and 8 bases separated the two germline ends. The CDR3 is made up of 14 amino acids. The CDR3 is CASSLVTVQETQYF. In nucleotides, the CDR3 is TGTGCCAGCAGCTTAGTAACAGTACAAGAGACCCAGTACTTC.

The chain recombines TRBV11-2 with TRBJ2-1; D gene uncertain. Trimming stripped 4 bases from V and 4 bases from J, with 8 bases between. The CDR3 runs 13 residues. Per germline, CDR1 SGHAT and CDR2 FQNNGV. CDR3 coding DNA: TGTGCCAGCAGCTCAACCACTTACAATGAGCAGTTCTTC. Translating it yields CASSSTTYNEQFF.